A single sample is the source of the 14 T cell receptor beta chains below, sequenced in a study of shared clonotypes between healthy human individuals. CD45RO-negative cells were positively selected for CCR7, leaving out terminally differentiated effector memory CD45RA+ cells. Data came from immunoSEQ multiplex PCR; TCRdb stores just in-frame clones and leaves some out. Of approximately 600,000 clones in the sample, about 95% were seen once. Material for sequencing was naive CD8+ T cells sorted from blood. Source of these receptors: a woman under 40 in good health.

This chain connects TRBV5-4 to TRBJ2-3; D possibly corresponds to TRBD2 (5 bases). Trimming removed 2 bases at V and 0 bases at J, with 16 bases between. Germline loops: CDR1 SGHNT, CDR2 YYREEE (reference sequence). This CDR3 is 17 amino acids long. CDR3 residues: CASSFPAVGESTDTQYF. The CDR3 DNA reads as TGTGCCAGCAGCTTTCCTGCTGTCGGGGAAAGCACAGATACGCAGTATTTT.

The V and J genes are TRBV27 and TRBJ1-1; TRBD1 might be the D (6 bases). Germline assignment: CDR1 MNHEY and CDR2 SMNVEV (reference sequence). The V end was cut by 8 bases, the J end by 4 bases, with 11 bases between. The CDR3 has 12 amino acids. CDR3 bases: TGTGCCAGCGGCGGGGGCTCCACTGAAGCTTTCTTT. It yields the protein CASGGGSTEAFF.

The rearrangement links TRBV18 to TRBJ2-1, with 9 nucleotides matching TRBD2. Trimming took 4 bases from V and 5 from J; bases not matched to a gene: 6. CDR3 length: 15 residues. Germline V gene lookup returns CDR1 KGHSH and CDR2 LQKENI. The CDR3 loop is CASSLASGTHNEQFF. CDR3 DNA sequence: TGTGCCAGCTCACTGGCTAGCGGGACCCACAATGAGCAGTTCTTC.

The chain joins TRBV7-8 to TRBJ1-1; 7 bases match TRBD1. This CDR3 has 12 residues. The J segment lost 11 bases and the V segment lost 1 base, leaving 4 bases of the junction unmatched. The germline V gene has CDR1 SGHVS and CDR2 FQNEAQ. DNA of the CDR3: TGTGCCAGCAGCTTAGAACAGGGGCTTGCTTTCTTT. Translation gives CASSLEQGLAFF.

V is TRBV27 and J is TRBJ1-2; TRBD1 matches 7 bases. J was trimmed by 4 bases and V by 8 bases; bases with no gene match: 16. Germline V gene sequence: CDR1 MNHEY, CDR2 SMNVEV (reference sequence). The CDR3 length is 16 residues. This chain's CDR3 is CASSKSSGTDLYGYTF. The CDR3 DNA reads as TGTGCCAGCTCAAAAAGTTCCGGGACAGACCTCTATGGCTACACCTTC.

In this sample, this clone turned up once. V gene TRBV29-1 combines with J gene TRBJ2-7, with D tentatively TRBD1 (6 bases). Per the germline V gene, CDR1 is SQVTM and CDR2 is ANQGSEA. The CDR3 has 15 residues. Trimming left V 1 base short and J 2 bases short, with 15 bases between. Here the CDR3 reads CSVEGVKGDPYEQYF. The CDR3 DNA sequence: TGCAGCGTTGAAGGGGTCAAGGGGGACCCCTACGAGCAGTACTTC.

In its sample, this clone was seen once. The V call is TRBV4-1, the J call TRBJ2-1; 10 bases are a match to TRBD2. Germline CDR1 MGHRA, CDR2 YSYEKL. Trimming at V came to 5 bases and at J to 7 bases, leaving 11 bases not matched to a gene. The CDR3 totals 16 residues. The CDR3 sequence: CASSTRGLAGVNEQFF. The CDR3 bases are TGCGCCAGCAGCACCCGGGGGCTAGCGGGAGTTAATGAGCAGTTCTTC.

J is TRBJ2-7 and V is TRBV19; the D is unclear. The CDR3 runs 15 residues. V lost 2 bases and J lost 2, with 13 bases in between. Germline loops: CDR1 LNHDA, CDR2 SQIVND (reference sequence). CDR3 protein: CASSIHTDATYEQYF. Written as DNA, the CDR3 is TGTGCCAGTAGTATACATACGGACGCCACCTACGAGCAGTACTTC.

This clone was seen just once. The chain recombines TRBV29-1 with TRBJ2-7; D might be TRBD2 (6 bases). This CDR3 has 13 residues. Germline V gene lookup returns CDR1 SQVTM and CDR2 ANQGSEA. Trimming pared 7 bases from V and 1 base from J, leaving 14 bases between. In DNA form, the CDR3 reads TGCAGCGCCAGGACTACAACATCCTACGAGCAGTACTTC. It codes for CSARTTTSYEQYF.

This chain connects TRBV5-1 to TRBJ1-1, with a tentative D call TRBD1 (6 bases). Trimming cost V 5 bases and J 0 bases, with 11 bases left between them. Per germline, CDR1 SGHRS and CDR2 YFSETQ. The CDR3 spans 14 residues. CDR3: CASRPTGLNTEAFF. As DNA, the CDR3 is TGCGCCAGCAGACCCACAGGGTTGAACACTGAAGCTTTCTTT.

The rearrangement joins TRBV7-9 to TRBJ1-1; the D is unclear. V was shortened by 0 bases and J by 7 bases, with 6 bases between the two germline ends. This CDR3 has 12 residues. Germline values: CDR1 SEHNR, CDR2 FQNEAQ (reference sequence). The CDR3: CASSLAGIEAFF. CDR3 DNA: TGTGCCAGCAGCTTAGCCGGAATTGAAGCTTTCTTT.

The chain couples TRBV6-1 to TRBJ1-1; possibly TRBD1 for D (6 bases). Trimming left V 9 bases short and J 0 bases short, with 17 bases between. The length of the CDR3 is 15 residues. Germline assignment: CDR1 MNHNS and CDR2 SASEGT. The CDR3 loop is CASLLRQALNTEAFF. In nucleotides, the CDR3 is TGTGCCAGTTTACTTCGACAGGCCCTGAACACTGAAGCTTTCTTT.

The chain has TRBV28 and TRBJ1-3; 11 positions match TRBD1. Trimming took 7 bases from V and 3 from J; bases not matched to a gene: 8. The CDR3 runs to 16 residues. Germline CDR1 is MDHEN and CDR2 is SYDVKM. The CDR3 DNA follows: TGTGCCAGCACCCTGGGGACAGGGGGAAATGGAAACACCATATATTTT. It encodes CASTLGTGGNGNTIYF.

V and J are TRBV11-2 and TRBJ2-7; tentative D call: TRBD1 (5 bases). Germline V gene data show CDR1 as SGHAT and CDR2 as FQNNGV. This CDR3 is built from 13 residues. Between the trimmed V and J ends, which lost 1 base and 4 bases, there was a span of 8 bases. For the CDR3, the DNA is TGTGCCAGCAGCTTAGGGGGCAGATACGAGCAGTACTTC. This gives the protein CASSLGGRYEQYF.